The 26 T cell receptor beta chains presented below share a single source sample, sequenced in a study of blood T cell repertoires in COVID-19. TCRdb keeps only in-frame clones here, not all; method: immunoSEQ multiplex PCR. The data hold approximately 55,000 clones, with 87% observed a single time. Sequencing was done on a sample of peripheral blood. The receptors were gathered from a man between 50 and 59 years old with active COVID-19.

The genes are TRBV5-4 and TRBJ2-7, with TRBD2 matching over 10 bases. The trim removed 7 bases at V and 3 bases at J, leaving 7 bases unmatched. Germline CDR1 is SGHNT and CDR2 is YYREEE (reference sequence). CDR3 length: 14 amino acids. The CDR3 loop is CASGISGGIYEQYF. DNA of the CDR3: TGTGCCAGCGGAATTAGCGGGGGGATCTACGAGCAGTACTTC.

This chain links TRBV12-3 or TRBV12-4 with TRBJ2-3; D gene ambiguous. The CDR3 consists of 12 residues. Deletions cut 4 bases from V and 2 bases from J, with 4 bases between. Here the CDR3 reads CASSSNTDTQYF. Written as DNA, the CDR3 is TGTGCCAGCAGTTCCAACACAGATACGCAGTATTTT.

The V call is TRBV6-2 or TRBV6-3, the J call TRBJ2-7; D gene unclear. Germline V gene lookup returns CDR1 MNHEY and CDR2 SVGEGT. V was shortened by 4 bases and J by 2 bases, with 9 bases between the two germline ends. The CDR3 length is 13 residues. CDR3 DNA: TGTGCCAGCAGTTCAACCTCTACCTACGAGCAGTACTTC. It encodes CASSSTSTYEQYF.

This clone was seen a single time. The chain has TRBV12-5 and TRBJ1-2, with 10 bases that match TRBD1. CDR1 is LGHNT, CDR2 FRNRAP, per germline. Germline trimming cut 1 base from V and 7 bases from J; bases unmatched to any gene: 0. This CDR3 contains 13 residues. In nucleotides, the CDR3 is TGTGCTAGTGGTTTGGGGGACAGGGGTGGCTACACCTTC. Amino acid sequence: CASGLGDRGGYTF.

V is TRBV7-9 and J is TRBJ2-1; TRBD1 is a possible D gene (6 bases). V dropped 5 bases and J dropped 5 bases, with 19 bases sitting between them. CDR1 and CDR2 from the germline V gene are SEHNR and FQNEAQ (reference sequence). CDR3 length: 16 residues. This CDR3 is CASSPSKGAGDNEQFF. CDR3 DNA sequence: TGTGCCAGCAGCCCTAGTAAAGGTGCAGGGGACAATGAGCAGTTCTTC. The variable domain in full, with the rest retrieved from reference TRBV7-9 and TRBJ2-1, is DTGVSQNPRHKITKRGQNVTFRCDPISEHNRLYWYRQTLGQGPEFLTYFQNEAQLEKSRLLSDRFSAERPKGSFSTLEIQRTEQGDSAMYLCASSPSKGAGDNEQFFGPGTRLTVL.

CDR3 sequence: CASRLGQGNYGYTF. CDR3 DNA: TGTGCCAGCAGATTGGGACAGGGAAACTATGGCTACACCTTC. The chain joins TRBV7-2 to TRBJ1-2; 9 nucleotides align to TRBD1. Germline trimming cut 6 bases from V and 2 bases from J; bases unmatched to any gene: 4. Germline CDR1 is SGHTA and CDR2 is FQGNSA. The CDR3 has 14 amino acids.

This chain joins TRBV5-1 and TRBJ2-2; 7 nucleotides align to TRBD2. This CDR3 is built from 16 residues. Germline CDR1 and CDR2: SGHRS and YFSETQ. The trim removed 4 bases at V and 3 bases at J, leaving 9 bases unmatched. In nucleotides, the CDR3 is TGCGCCAGCAGCCCAAGGGCTAGCGGTGACACCGGGGAGCTGTTTTTT. This codes for CASSPRASGDTGELFF.

The J gene is TRBJ2-7, the V gene TRBV19; 11 bases map to TRBD1. J was trimmed by 3 bases and V by 6 bases; bases with no gene match: 4. This CDR3 contains 14 residues. In germline, CDR1 is LNHDA, CDR2 SQIVND (reference sequence). As DNA, the CDR3 is TGTGCCAGTAGGGGGACAGGGGGAGACTACGAGCAGTACTTC. This encodes CASRGTGGDYEQYF.

The chain employs TRBV7-8 and TRBJ1-4; 7 nucleotides align to TRBD1. The CDR3 is 18 amino acids. With V trimmed by 2 bases and J by 8 bases, 17 bases remained unmatched. Per the germline V gene, CDR1 is SGHVS and CDR2 is FQNEAQ. The DNA of the CDR3 is TGTGCCAGCAGCTTAAGACAGGGAGGTGCCCCAACGCGCGAAAAACTGTTTTTT. Protein sequence: CASSLRQGGAPTREKLFF.

This chain links TRBV7-2 with TRBJ1-2, with no clear D. Germline-derived CDR1 and CDR2 are SGHTA and FQGNSA. The V and J ends lost 5 bases and 5 bases respectively, with 12 bases between them. This CDR3 is built from 13 residues. CDR3 region: CASSPDSNYGYTF. CDR3 bases: TGTGCCAGCAGCCCAGACTCCAATTATGGCTACACCTTC.

This rearrangement joins TRBV5-6 to TRBJ2-3, with 10 positions matching TRBD2. With V trimmed by 4 bases and J by 6 bases, 8 bases remained unmatched. The CDR3 runs 15 residues. Germline-derived CDR1 and CDR2 are SGHDT and YYEEEE. CDR3 DNA sequence: TGTGCCAGCAGCGGCCGTCTAGCGGGGGCGGATACGCAGTATTTT. Translating gives CASSGRLAGADTQYF.

This clone was recorded a few times. The sample has other DNA sequences that encode this CDR3 too. The rearrangement uses TRBV5-1 and TRBJ2-1, with 9 positions matching TRBD2. The CDR3 runs 14 residues. J lost 7 bases, V lost 1 base, and 3 bases had no gene match. Germline V gene data show CDR1 as SGHRS and CDR2 as YFSETQ. CDR3: CASSLSAGGNEQFF. CDR3 coding DNA: TGCGCCAGCAGCTTGTCGGCGGGGGGGAATGAGCAGTTCTTC.

This chain joins TRBV7-9 and TRBJ2-2, with 7 bases that match TRBD1. CDR1 SEHNR and CDR2 FQNEAQ come from the germline V gene (reference sequence). Unmatched junction bases numbered 5, after V lost 10 bases and J lost 3 bases. This CDR3 is built from 13 residues. The CDR3 DNA sequence: TGTGCCACCTCGACAGGGTACACCGGGGAGCTGTTTTTT. It codes for CATSTGYTGELFF.

The chain uses TRBV5-8 and TRBJ2-3, with TRBD2 matching 8 bases. The length of the CDR3 is 14 residues. V gave up 0 bases and J gave up 4 bases; unmatched junction bases: 1. Germline CDR1 and CDR2: SGHTS and YDEGEE. The CDR3: CASSLAGGPDTQYF. CDR3 sequence (DNA): TGTGCCAGCAGCTTGGCGGGGGGGCCAGATACGCAGTATTTT.

This chain connects TRBV19 to TRBJ2-1, with a possible D match to TRBD1 (5 bases). CDR1 is LNHDA, CDR2 SQIVND, per germline (reference sequence). The CDR3 extends over 15 amino acids. V lost 3 bases and J 7 bases, leaving 16 bases between the germline ends. The CDR3 DNA reads TGTGCCAGTAGTATGAACAGGATTGGCCCGAATGAGCAGTTCTTC. This translates into CASSMNRIGPNEQFF.

V and J are TRBV5-6 and TRBJ1-2; D unclear. The CDR3 is made up of 13 amino acids. Per the germline V gene, CDR1 is SGHDT and CDR2 is YYEEEE. Trimming took off 1 base at V and 6 bases at J, with 10 bases between the two ends. The CDR3 here is CASSLSVFDGYTF. The DNA of the CDR3 is TGTGCCAGCAGCTTGTCGGTGTTTGATGGCTACACCTTC.

This clone was counted a single time. The chain recombines TRBV4-1 with TRBJ2-2; 9 bases are shared with TRBD2. Germline V lookup: CDR1 MGHRA, CDR2 YSYEKL. The J segment lost 1 base and the V segment lost 4 bases, leaving 1 base of the junction unmatched. The CDR3 extends over 15 amino acids. CDR3 protein: CASSRSGGNTGELFF. CDR3 DNA sequence: TGCGCCAGCAGCCGTAGCGGGGGGAACACCGGGGAGCTGTTTTTT.

The rearrangement joins TRBV5-4 to TRBJ2-1, with 12 bases lining up with TRBD2. This CDR3 contains 15 residues. Unmatched junction bases numbered 8, after V lost 3 bases and J lost 10 bases. Germline assignment: CDR1 SGHNT and CDR2 YYREEE (reference sequence). The CDR3 DNA follows: TGTGCCAGCAGCTCTAGCGGGGGGGCTGGGGCGGAGCAGTTCTTC. Translating it yields CASSSSGGAGAEQFF.

V and J are TRBV5-1 and TRBJ2-1; tentatively, D is TRBD2 (5 bases). Per germline, CDR1 SGHRS and CDR2 YFSETQ. CDR3 length: 15 amino acids. V was pared by 5 bases and J by 9 bases, with 21 bases between. CDR3 loop: CASRGSERDGIEQFF. The CDR3 DNA sequence: TGCGCCAGCAGGGGATCGGAGCGCGACGGGATTGAGCAGTTCTTC.

This clone has just a few counts. The CDR3 sequence: CASTRSSSGTYEQYF. CDR3 DNA sequence: TGTGCCAGCACCCGCTCCTCTAGCGGGACCTACGAGCAGTACTTC. The J gene is TRBJ2-7, the V gene TRBV7-9; 9 bases agree with TRBD2. Germline V lookup: CDR1 SEHNR, CDR2 FQNEAQ (reference sequence). CDR3 length equals 15 residues. The V gene end was trimmed by 7 bases and the J gene end by 2 bases; junction bases not matched to a gene: 9.

V gene TRBV5-1 combines with J gene TRBJ2-2; D is perhaps TRBD1 (6 bases). V was pared by 4 bases and J by 0 bases, with 10 bases between. Per the germline V gene, CDR1 is SGHRS and CDR2 is YFSETQ. The CDR3 contains 15 residues. In DNA, the CDR3 is TGCGCCAGCAGCGTGGGACAACCGAACACCGGGGAGCTGTTTTTT. The encoded protein is CASSVGQPNTGELFF.

This chain connects TRBV6-5 to TRBJ1-2, with D maybe TRBD1 (6 bases). The ends were cut back, 1 base at V and 5 bases at J, with 14 bases in the middle. This CDR3 spans 15 amino acids. Germline assignment: CDR1 MNHEY and CDR2 SVGAGI. The CDR3 sequence: CASSYFVGDTYGYTF. The CDR3 region has the DNA TGTGCCAGCAGTTACTTCGTGGGGGACACATATGGCTACACCTTC.

This chain connects TRBV7-2 to TRBJ1-1; a weak D match, TRBD1 (5 bases). The germline gives CDR1 SGHTA, CDR2 FQGNSA. This CDR3 has 14 amino acids. V was shortened by 5 bases and J by 4 bases, with 14 bases between the two germline ends. The CDR3 reads CASSALGGFTEAFF. CDR3 DNA: TGTGCCAGCAGCGCCCTCGGGGGGTTCACTGAAGCTTTCTTT.

The chain employs TRBV13 and TRBJ2-3; 9 bases line up with TRBD2. Germline values: CDR1 PRHDT, CDR2 FYEKMQ (reference sequence). Trimming took 5 bases from V and 3 from J; bases not matched to a gene: 9. This CDR3 spans 16 amino acids. Here the CDR3 DNA reads TGTGCCAGCAGCCAGCGGGGCGGGGGGGTTACAGATACGCAGTATTTT. Its protein product is CASSQRGGGVTDTQYF.

The rearrangement links TRBV18 to TRBJ1-2, with 7 bases matching TRBD1. Per the germline V gene, CDR1 is KGHSH and CDR2 is LQKENI. This CDR3 region has 14 residues. J was trimmed by 4 bases and V by 6 bases; bases with no gene match: 8. The chain's CDR3 is CASSPGQITYGYTF. Written as DNA, the CDR3 is TGTGCCAGCTCCCCGGGACAGATCACCTATGGCTACACCTTC. The entire variable domain, with the rest obtained from reference TRBV18 and TRBJ1-2, is as follows: NAGVMQNPRHLVRRRGQEARLRCSPMKGHSHVYWYRQLPEEGLKFMVYLQKENIIDESGMPKERFSAEFPKEGPSILRIQQVVRGDSAAYFCASSPGQITYGYTFGSGTRLTVV.

This clone was counted a single time. The chain has TRBV18 and TRBJ2-5, with TRBD1 matching over 7 bases. This CDR3 is built from 16 residues. V lost 3 bases and J lost 5; bases outside the gene matches: 12. Germline V gives CDR1 KGHSH, CDR2 LQKENI. The CDR3 nucleotides read TGTGCCAGCTCACCGGGTAGGCTCCTCAGGGGGGAGACCCAGTACTTC. It is translated as CASSPGRLLRGETQYF. The complete variable domain, with remaining parts taken from reference TRBV18 and TRBJ2-5, reads NAGVMQNPRHLVRRRGQEARLRCSPMKGHSHVYWYRQLPEEGLKFMVYLQKENIIDESGMPKERFSAEFPKEGPSILRIQQVVRGDSAAYFCASSPGRLLRGETQYFGPGTRLLVL.